This TCR beta chain was sequenced for a study of blood T cell repertoires in COVID-19. As for the study in general: COVID-19 samples collected from the United States, Italy and Spain covered acute and convalescent phases. PBMCs, B-cell-depleted T cells, or T cells provided the cDNA or gDNA that made up the material.

The J segment lost 2 bases and the V segment lost 2 bases, leaving 7 bases of the junction unmatched. The CDR3 extends over 16 amino acids. In germline, CDR1 is SGHNT, CDR2 YYREEE (reference sequence). Assay: immunoSEQ multiplex PCR; the TCRdb copy retains only in-frame clones and omits some. The table includes about 15,000 clones, 80% to 90% detected once. V is TRBV5-4 and J is TRBJ2-5; 9 bases line up with TRBD2. This receptor was taken from a human donor in a cohort sampled during active COVID-19. Sequencing was carried out using peripheral blood. CDR3 sequence reads: CASSLKGLASQETQYF. The CDR3, as DNA: TGTGCCAGCAGCTTAAAGGGACTAGCATCTCAAGAGACCCAGTACTTC.